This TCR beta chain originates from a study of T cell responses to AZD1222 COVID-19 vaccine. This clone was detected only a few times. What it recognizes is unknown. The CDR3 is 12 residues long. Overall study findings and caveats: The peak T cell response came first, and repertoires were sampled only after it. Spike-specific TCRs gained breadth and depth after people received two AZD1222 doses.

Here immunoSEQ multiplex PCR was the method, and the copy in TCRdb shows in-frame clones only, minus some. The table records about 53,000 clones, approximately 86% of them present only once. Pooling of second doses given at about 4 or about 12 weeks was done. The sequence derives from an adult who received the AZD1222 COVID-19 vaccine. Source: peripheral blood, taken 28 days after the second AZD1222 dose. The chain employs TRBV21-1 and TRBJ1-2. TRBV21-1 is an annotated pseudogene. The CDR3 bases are TGTGCCAGCAGCAAAGGCCCGTGTGGCTACACCTTC. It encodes CASSKGPCGYTF.